The sequence of this T cell receptor (beta chain) was determined in a study of T cells after yellow fever vaccination. A remark on this clonotype: Its antigen remains unknown.

One entry per CDR3 protein results from TCRdb running MiXCR on the 5' RACE reads. Found here are about 320,000 distinct CDR3 sequences, approximately 4% of them singletons; the top ten hold around 19%. This CDR3 is 13 amino acids long. CDR1 and CDR2 (germline): ENHRY, SYGVKD. V lost 9 bases and J 0 bases, leaving 10 bases between the germline ends. The study, taken as a whole, reports: Clonotypes appearing in both CD4 and CD8 compartments existed, and their share was small. The booster response re-showed most primary clones: approximately 97% CD4, approximately 85% CD8. A secondary response was less intense yet reached its peak sooner, at day 5 versus 15.

The chain carries TRBV10-3 and TRBJ2-3; D may match TRBD1 or TRBD2 (6 bases each). The sample here was PBMCs, taken 15 days after the yellow fever booster vaccination. This receptor was obtained from a man aged 18 to 29 who received the YFV17D yellow fever vaccine. CDR3 residues: CAMRGASTDTQYF. In DNA form, the CDR3 reads TGTGCCATGAGGGGGGCGAGCACAGATACGCAGTATTTT.